Below are 26 T cell receptor beta chains sequenced from a single sample in a study of OX40 agonist ivuxolimab in advanced cancers. This table comes from immunoSEQ multiplex PCR, and its TCRdb copy is limited to in-frame clones, with some not included. The repertoire consists of under 60,000 clones, with 85% to 95% occurring once and the leading ten covering around 10%. Source: CD4+ or CD8+ T cells sorted from blood, taken in a trial of the OX40 agonist ivuxolimab. Receptors originate from an adult with an advanced solid tumor such as melanoma, head and neck, liver or kidney cancer.

In DNA form, the CDR3 reads TGTGCTAGTGGTTTCGACCAGGGAATTCAGTACTTC. Protein sequence: CASGFDQGIQYF. This chain joins TRBV12-5 and TRBJ2-4, with a tentative D call TRBD1 (5 bases). Germline V gene data show CDR1 as LGHNT and CDR2 as FRNRAP. The ends were cut back, 3 bases at V and 10 bases at J, with 10 bases in the middle. The CDR3 runs 12 residues.

V and J are TRBV5-6 and TRBJ2-4; D unclear. The CDR3 consists of 12 residues. The V gene lost 3 bases and the J gene lost 13 bases, with 14 bases spanning the gap. Germline V lookup: CDR1 SGHDT, CDR2 YYEEEE. The DNA for the CDR3 is TGTGCCAGCAGCTCGGGCCCCCGTCCGCAGTACTTC. As protein: CASSSGPRPQYF.

The V call is TRBV6-6, the J call TRBJ2-7; tentatively, D is TRBD1 or TRBD2 (5 bases each). The CDR3 has 15 amino acids. Germline-derived CDR1 and CDR2 are MNHNY and SVGAGI (reference sequence). The V and J ends lost 6 bases and 1 base respectively, with 16 bases between them. The CDR3 loop is CASRPGTGPSYEQYF. CDR3 sequence (DNA): TGTGCCAGCAGACCAGGGACGGGCCCTTCCTACGAGCAGTACTTC.

This chain uses TRBV29-1 with TRBJ2-1; D may be TRBD1 (6 bases). Germline loops: CDR1 SQVTM, CDR2 ANQGSEA. The CDR3 runs to 13 residues. V was trimmed by 5 bases and J by 5 bases, leaving 13 bases between them. The CDR3 DNA reads TGCAGCGTTCCGGGACAAGTAAACAATGAGCAGTTCTTC. This translates into CSVPGQVNNEQFF.

The gene calls are TRBV2 and TRBJ2-5, with unresolved D. Looked up from germline, CDR1 is SNHLY and CDR2 is FYNNEI. This CDR3 comprises 12 residues. V gave up 9 bases and J gave up 0 bases, with 8 bases separating them. The CDR3 coding sequence is TGTGCCAGGACACAGTACCAAGAGACCCAGTACTTC. Amino acid sequence: CARTQYQETQYF.

The V and J genes are TRBV6-1 and TRBJ2-7; tentatively, D is TRBD2 (6 bases). The CDR3 length is 15 residues. With 3 bases removed from V and 7 bases from J, the gap between germline ends came to 19 bases. CDR1 MNHNS and CDR2 SASEGT come from the germline V gene. The CDR3 DNA reads as TGTGCCAGCAGTGATTGGAGGGCCGGCGGGGATGAGCAGTACTTC. Protein: CASSDWRAGGDEQYF.

The J gene is TRBJ2-1, the V gene TRBV7-2; the D is unclear. The germline V and J ends were trimmed by 5 bases and 6 bases, with 14 bases remaining between them. Per the germline V gene, CDR1 is SGHTA and CDR2 is FQGNSA. The CDR3 consists of 14 residues. CDR3 sequence: CASSTGWVGNEQFF. The CDR3 DNA is TGTGCCAGCAGCACCGGGTGGGTGGGCAATGAGCAGTTCTTC. The complete variable domain, with remaining parts taken from reference TRBV7-2 and TRBJ2-1, reads GAGVSQSPSNKVTEKGKDVELRCDPISGHTALYWYRQSLGQGLEFLIYFQGNSAPDKSGLPSDRFSAERTGGSVSTLTIQRTQQEDSAVYLCASSTGWVGNEQFFGPGTRLTVL.

The gene calls are TRBV6-1 and TRBJ2-7, with D tentatively TRBD2 (5 bases). The germline V gene has CDR1 MNHNS and CDR2 SASEGT. The CDR3 length is 13 residues. V lost 5 bases and J lost 2, with 10 bases in between. DNA for the CDR3: TGTGCCAGCAGTAAGGACGGGACCTACGAGCAGTACTTC. It specifies CASSKDGTYEQYF.

This chain connects TRBV19 to TRBJ1-2; unclear D gene. Deletions cut 6 bases from V and 4 bases from J, with 15 bases between. The CDR3 contains 14 residues. CDR1 is LNHDA and CDR2 is SQIVND in the germline V gene (reference sequence). The CDR3 here is CASRYTAGTYGYTF. In DNA, the CDR3 is TGTGCCAGTAGATATACGGCAGGAACCTATGGCTACACCTTC.

The chain joins TRBV25-1 to TRBJ2-7, with a weak D call TRBD1 (5 bases). The V end lost 4 bases, the J end lost 3 bases, and 16 bases lay between the germline ends. The germline V gene has CDR1 MGHDK and CDR2 SYGVNS. There are 15 residues in the CDR3. The CDR3 nucleotides are TGTGCCAGCAGTGGGGCAGGGCCCTTCGGCTACGAGCAGTACTTC. It codes for CASSGAGPFGYEQYF.

J is TRBJ2-7 and V is TRBV7-2; perhaps TRBD1 as D (6 bases). Germline V lookup: CDR1 SGHTA, CDR2 FQGNSA. This CDR3 comprises 14 residues. The V gene lost 8 bases and the J gene lost 2 bases, with 16 bases spanning the gap. The CDR3 nucleotides read TGTGCCAGCTTAAACAGGGATGGTCCCTACGAGCAGTACTTC. Its translation is CASLNRDGPYEQYF.

J is TRBJ2-1 and V is TRBV11-3; possibly TRBD2 for D (5 bases). The ends were cut back, 4 bases at V and 4 bases at J, with 11 bases in the middle. The CDR3 runs to 14 residues. The V gene's germline CDR1 is SGHNT and CDR2 YENEEA. CDR3 amino acids: CASSSPGLYNEQFF. The CDR3 bases are TGTGCCAGCAGCTCTCCCGGACTTTACAATGAGCAGTTCTTC.

The count of this clone is one. This chain uses TRBV6-6 with TRBJ1-5; D perhaps matches TRBD1 (5 bases). This CDR3 contains 14 residues. The germline gives CDR1 MNHNY, CDR2 SVGAGI (reference sequence). V gave up 2 bases and J gave up 5 bases, with 10 bases separating them. CDR3 coding DNA: TGTGCCAGCAGTTACGGGCAGGGAGATCAGCCCCAGCATTTT. Its translation is CASSYGQGDQPQHF.

This clone occurred once. The genes are TRBV6-6 and TRBJ2-7; 9 bases agree with TRBD1. The germline CDR1 and CDR2 sequences are MNHNY and SVGAGI (reference sequence). Losses at the gene ends were 6 bases for V and 6 bases for J; bases not matched to a gene: 12. There are 15 residues in the CDR3. The CDR3 reads CASSYTGTGMVEQYF. The CDR3 DNA sequence: TGTGCCAGCAGCTATACCGGGACAGGGATGGTCGAGCAGTACTTC.

As for this clone: Additional DNA sequences in this sample encode the identical CDR3. The chain combines TRBV2 with TRBJ2-7, with no clear D. The CDR3 has 11 residues. V lost 1 base to trimming and J lost 4 bases, with 2 bases between them. CDR1 SNHLY and CDR2 FYNNEI come from the germline V gene. CDR3 sequence (DNA): TGTGCCAGCAGTGAAGGTTACGAGCAGTACTTC. This codes for CASSEGYEQYF.

This clone was counted a single time. The CDR3 region has the DNA TGTGCCAGCAGGGGCCTTCTCTCCTACGAGCAGTACTTC. Translating it yields CASRGLLSYEQYF. The genes are TRBV6-1 and TRBJ2-7; D remains unclear. This CDR3 spans 13 amino acids. V lost 6 bases, J lost 0 bases, and 9 bases lay in between. Germline CDR1 reads MNHNS; CDR2 reads SASEGT.

The V and J genes are TRBV30 and TRBJ2-5; a weak D match, TRBD2 (6 bases). V was clipped by 1 base and J by 7 bases, with 10 bases between them. The V gene's germline CDR1 is GTSNPN and CDR2 SVGIG (reference sequence). CDR3 length: 12 residues. The CDR3 spells CAWSEGRGTQYF. The CDR3 coding sequence is TGTGCCTGGAGTGAGGGGCGGGGGACCCAGTACTTC.

The DNA of the CDR3 is TGTGCCAGCAGCCAACGGACTAGCGGGAGGCTTAGCTCCTACAATGAGCAGTTCTTC. This sequence encodes CASSQRTSGRLSSYNEQFF. The chain has TRBV14 and TRBJ2-1, with 14 bases identical to TRBD2. CDR3 size: 19 residues. CDR1 is SGHDN, CDR2 FVKESK, per germline. Unmatched junction bases numbered 6, after V lost 2 bases and J lost 0 bases.

V usage is TRBV5-1 and J usage is TRBJ2-7; 7 positions match TRBD2. This CDR3 comprises 14 residues. With 2 bases clipped from V and 2 bases from J, the junction kept 4 bases outside the gene matches. The V gene's germline CDR1 is SGHRS and CDR2 YFSETQ. The CDR3 nucleotides read TGCGCCAGCAGCTTTTCTAGCGGAACCTACGAGCAGTACTTC. Residues: CASSFSSGTYEQYF.

This sequence joins TRBV4-3 and TRBJ2-7; 10 bases agree with TRBD2. The CDR3 is made up of 15 amino acids. Germline CDR1 LGHNA, CDR2 YSLEER. Trimming cost V 3 bases and J 3 bases; bases outside gene matches: 5. The CDR3 here is CASSQSSGGHYEQYF. DNA of the CDR3: TGCGCCAGCAGCCAGTCTAGCGGGGGACACTACGAGCAGTACTTC.

The rearrangement uses TRBV19 and TRBJ2-1; D possibly corresponds to TRBD2 (5 bases). The germline CDR1 and CDR2 sequences are LNHDA and SQIVND (reference sequence). V was clipped by 7 bases and J by 4 bases, with 17 bases between them. The CDR3 runs to 15 residues. Here the CDR3 DNA reads TGTGCCAGTAATTTCTTCGCGGGTGCTTACAATGAGCAGTTCTTC. It codes for CASNFFAGAYNEQFF. Complete variable domain (other parts from reference TRBV19 and TRBJ2-1): DGGITQSPKYLFRKEGQNVTLSCEQNLNHDAMYWYRQDPGQGLRLIYYSQIVNDFQKGDIAEGYSVSREKKESFPLTVTSAQKNPTAFYLCASNFFAGAYNEQFFGPGTRLTVL.

The chain couples TRBV18 to TRBJ1-1; D gene ambiguous. Germline V gene lookup returns CDR1 KGHSH and CDR2 LQKENI. The V end lost 4 bases, the J end lost 5 bases, and 11 bases lay between the germline ends. The length of the CDR3 is 13 residues. In DNA, the CDR3 is TGTGCCAGCTCACAGGGCTTAGGGACTGAAGCTTTCTTT. Its translation: CASSQGLGTEAFF. The whole variable domain, remainder taken from reference TRBV18 and TRBJ1-1, is NAGVMQNPRHLVRRRGQEARLRCSPMKGHSHVYWYRQLPEEGLKFMVYLQKENIIDESGMPKERFSAEFPKEGPSILRIQQVVRGDSAAYFCASSQGLGTEAFFGQGTRLTVV.

V usage is TRBV29-1 and J usage is TRBJ2-5; 8 nucleotides line up with TRBD2. The CDR3 is made up of 15 amino acids. V was pared by 4 bases and J by 5 bases, with 12 bases of the junction left unmatched. Looked up from germline, CDR1 is SQVTM and CDR2 is ANQGSEA. The CDR3 loop reads CSVVPREGLRETQYF. The CDR3 DNA reads as TGCAGCGTTGTCCCCCGGGAGGGTCTACGGGAGACCCAGTACTTC.

The J gene is TRBJ2-2, the V gene TRBV29-1; 10 bases map to TRBD2. V lost 4 bases and J lost 4; bases outside the gene matches: 9. CDR3 length: 16 residues. Germline V gene data show CDR1 as SQVTM and CDR2 as ANQGSEA. CDR3 residues: CSVGPAGGPPTGELFF. In DNA, the CDR3 is TGCAGCGTTGGCCCAGCGGGAGGGCCGCCCACCGGGGAGCTGTTTTTT.

The CDR3 sequence is CASSLSTGSYYEQYF. The CDR3 bases are TGCGCCAGCAGCCTGTCGACAGGATCCTACTACGAGCAGTACTTC. V is TRBV4-1 and J is TRBJ2-7; D is possibly TRBD1 (6 bases). V lost 4 bases and J 3 bases, leaving 16 bases between the germline ends. Germline CDR1 reads MGHRA; CDR2 reads YSYEKL. The CDR3 consists of 15 residues.

The V gene is TRBV6-5, the J gene TRBJ2-1, with TRBD1 identical over 11 bases. V shed 6 bases, J shed 4 bases, and the junction held 5 bases outside the gene matches. The CDR3 length is 15 residues. Germline V gene sequence: CDR1 MNHEY, CDR2 SVGAGI. The CDR3 here is CASRSGTGGYNEQFF. The CDR3, as DNA: TGTGCCAGCAGGTCCGGGACAGGGGGGTACAATGAGCAGTTCTTC.